This TCR beta chain was sequenced for a study of T and B cells in COVID-19 patients. Findings and limits, study-wide: Patients with COVID-19 reportedly showed strongly skewed T cell receptor beta variable and joining gene usage.

Blood genomic DNA input for TRB amplification was about 240-500 ng. BIOMED2 TRB-A/B primer pools were used in multiplex TRB PCR. TCRdb used MiXCR to reprocess the multiplex PCR reads, holding one entry per CDR3 protein. The data hold roughly 9,400 distinct CDR3 sequences, with 25% to 30% observed a single time. Germline CDR1 reads KGHSH; CDR2 reads LQKENI. The CDR3 is 14 residues long. With 4 bases removed from V and 5 bases from J, the gap between germline ends came to 15 bases. Ten or more counts support this clonotype. Its antigen remains unidentified. This receptor was obtained from a human donor who had recovered from COVID-19. What was sequenced was blood. J is TRBJ2-7 and V is TRBV18; D remains unclear. The CDR3 reads CASSLNLRSHEQYF. In DNA, the CDR3 is TGTGCCAGCTCACTCAACCTCCGTTCCCACGAGCAGTACTTC.